This TCR beta chain was recorded in a study of blood T cell repertoires in COVID-19. The wider study: There were acute and convalescent COVID-19 samples, and they came from the United States, Italy and Spain. T cells, B-cell-depleted T cells, or PBMCs provided the cDNA or gDNA that served as material.

V gave up 0 bases and J gave up 5 bases; unmatched junction bases: 3. Germline V gene lookup returns CDR1 MNHEY and CDR2 SVGAGI. This CDR3 is 15 amino acids long. Repertoires were generated with immunoSEQ multiplex PCR, while TCRdb's copy carries only in-frame clones and drops some. Of over 150,000 clones detected, roughly 88% appear once; the ten largest clones hold roughly 9.5%. Sequenced: peripheral blood. The sequence came from a woman older than 75 with active or convalescent COVID-19. The chain is built from TRBV6-5 and TRBJ1-2; TRBD1 matches 10 bases. The CDR3 is CASSYSGQGKYGYTF. In nucleotides, the CDR3 is TGTGCCAGCAGTTACTCGGGACAGGGGAAGTATGGCTACACCTTC.